A selection of T cell receptor beta chains follows, all from one sample in a study of cytomegalovirus exposure and HLA in healthy donors. Assay used: immunoSEQ multiplex PCR; TCRdb lists only in-frame clones, some missing. The repertoire holds 85,000 to 130,000 clones, with around three quarters as singletons. The specimen sequenced was PBMCs. These receptors came from a woman under 30 in good health and CMV-seropositive. CDR3s include the opening cysteine and the closing phenylalanine or tryptophan. Fields, in order: V gene, J gene, clone size, CDR3 protein. The listing skips clone size in some rows; elsewhere it reads once, few, many or a size class.

TRBV5-1,TRBJ2-3,-,CASSLTGTASTDTQYF
TRBV19,TRBJ1-5,-,CASTSGGQGSAGNQPQHF
TRBV2,TRBJ2-1,-,CASSALTSGSMGWFF
TRBV7-3,TRBJ2-1,-,CASSLSRDNEQFF
TRBV29-1,TRBJ1-1,few,CSVRDTVLMNTEAFF
TRBV30,TRBJ1-1,-,CAWKRVDRDTGEAFF
TRBV7-9,TRBJ1-4,-,CASSTDSASGEKLFF
TRBV6-1,TRBJ1-5,few,CASSASPQGNTQPQHF
TRBV6-1,TRBJ1-2,-,CASKSSLAYGYTF
TRBV15,TRBJ2-7,once,CATSTGISYEQYF
TRBV28,TRBJ2-7,-,CASSLTRGRAYEQYF
TRBV6-1,TRBJ2-3,-,CASADRAQPTDTQYF
TRBV9,TRBJ1-2,-,CASSVAPQANYGYTF
TRBV10-3,TRBJ1-5,once,CAISESQDSNQPQHF
TRBV2,TRBJ2-6,-,CARHSGANVLTF
TRBV28,TRBJ2-5,-,CASTFRGPQETQYF
TRBV29-1,TRBJ2-2,-,CSVQSGSGGELFF
TRBV15,TRBJ1-5,-,CATSRDGGDNQPQHF
TRBV27,TRBJ1-2,-,CASRRQGDIGNYGYTF
TRBV4-2,TRBJ2-7,-,CASSLTSGTYEQYF
TRBV27,TRBJ1-5,-,CASSPLPGANQPQHF
TRBV20-1,-,-,CSVGLAGEQYF
TRBV7-6,TRBJ2-1,-,CASSSAAGGGEQFF
TRBV4-1,TRBJ2-1,-,CASSQDWDRYYNEQFF
TRBV4-2,TRBJ2-3,-,CASSPQTLTDTQYF
TRBV19,TRBJ2-1,-,CASSSGNEQFF
TRBV7-7,TRBJ2-7,few,CASSLAAGDEQYF
TRBV28,TRBJ1-1,-,CASTHQGTTEAFF
TRBV2,TRBJ1-4,few,CASSAGGLYEKLFF
TRBV5-8,TRBJ2-2,-,CASSFDRGWWTGELFF
TRBV7-9,TRBJ2-7,-,CASSLGAGHQGYEQYF
TRBV27,TRBJ2-7,-,CASSLLGTSGRLNEQYF
TRBV13,TRBJ2-3,-,CASSSGQGRRTQYF
TRBV19,TRBJ2-5,-,CASNRQGETQYF
TRBV19,TRBJ2-5,-,CASSILKGETQYF
TRBV13,TRBJ2-5,-,CASSYRQREQKETQYF
TRBV28,TRBJ2-7,-,CASSPPPGQGSHEQYF
TRBV27,TRBJ1-1,-,CASHPTGKNTEAFF
TRBV28,TRBJ2-5,-,CASSPSGSQTQYF
TRBV7-6,TRBJ2-3,-,CASSTTSGGPSTDTQYF
TRBV28,TRBJ1-2,-,CASKGLGWGYTF
TRBV7-3,TRBJ2-7,-,CASSKQGGGAYEQYF
TRBV19,TRBJ2-5,-,CASSIKLLETQYF
TRBV10-3,TRBJ1-1,-,CAISDIMNTEAFF
TRBV29-1,TRBJ1-2,-,CSVDRGGYTF
TRBV5-1,TRBJ2-7,-,CASSFQGPGYEQYF
TRBV6-1,TRBJ2-7,-,CASSLTSGSHEQYF
TRBV19,TRBJ2-1,-,CASTIYHPGERSSYNEQFF
TRBV19,TRBJ1-2,-,CASSIDGPGAGYTF
TRBV2,TRBJ1-1,few,CASRGDTGGGEAFF
TRBV5-1,TRBJ2-7,-,CASSLAGTSGASYEQYF
TRBV7-6,TRBJ2-1,-,CASSLVWEGNYNEQFF